A selection of T cell receptor beta chains follows, all from one sample in a study of preoperative IRX-2 immunotherapy in early breast cancer. Measured with immunoSEQ multiplex PCR; TCRdb has only the in-frame clones, and not every one. The top ten clones hold 1.5% to 2% of a sample with roughly 43,000 clones, less than 95% of them seen once. The source material was tumor tissue, sampled after IRX-2 immunotherapy. Receptor source: a human donor with breast cancer. The CDR3 runs from the conserved cysteine through the conserved F or W. Each record gives: V gene, CDR3 length, D gene, J gene, clone size, CDR3 DNA, CDR3 protein. D genes are given only for firm matches. Size values are once, few and many counts, or a class for expanded clones, and some rows have none.

TRBV5-1	18	TRBD2	TRBJ2-7	NA	TGCGCCAGCAGCTCGGACCTAGCGGGAGGGCCGGCTTATTACGAGCAGTACTTC	CASSSDLAGGPAYYEQYF
TRBV5-1	14	TRBD1	TRBJ1-1	once	TGCGCCAGCAGCAGAGAGGGGGCTGGCGCTGAAGCTTTCTTT	CASSREGAGAEAFF
TRBV10-3	15	TRBD2	TRBJ2-5	NA	TGTGCCATCAGTGATGGGACTATAAGTTTCGAGACCCAGTACTTC	CAISDGTISFETQYF
TRBV14	15	TRBD1	TRBJ1-1	NA	TGTGCCAGCAGCCAAGGACAGGGGTTTTACTCTGAAGCTTTCTTT	CASSQGQGFYSEAFF
TRBV6-1	17	TRBD1	TRBJ1-5	NA	TGTGCCAGCAGTGAATACAGCGGGACAGGGCTGTATCAGCCCCAGCATTTT	CASSEYSGTGLYQPQHF
TRBV5-1	12	NA	TRBJ1-2	NA	TGCGCCAGCAGCTCCTCCTTCTATGGCTACACCTTC	CASSSSFYGYTF
TRBV28	16	NA	TRBJ1-3	NA	TGTGCCAGCATCCCCAGCACAGGGACCCCTGGAAACACCATATATTTT	CASIPSTGTPGNTIYF
TRBV5-1	13	NA	TRBJ1-5	once	TGCGCCAGCAGCTTTGGGGGAGATCAGCCCCAGCATTTT	CASSFGGDQPQHF
TRBV10-3	14	NA	TRBJ2-2	few	TGTGCCATCAGTCCCCAGGGATACGCCGGGGAGCTGTTTTTT	CAISPQGYAGELFF
TRBV28	12	TRBD1	TRBJ1-2	NA	TGTGCCAGCCAAGGGGGCGCGAATGGCTACACCTTC	CASQGGANGYTF
TRBV6-1	13	NA	TRBJ1-5	NA	TGTGCCAGCAGGGGGGGGAGCAATCAGCCCCAGCATTTT	CASRGGSNQPQHF
TRBV6-4	16	TRBD2	TRBJ2-3	once	TGTGCCAGCAGTGACTCTGGCGGGGGGACGCCAGATACGCAGTATTTT	CASSDSGGGTPDTQYF
TRBV7-2	13	NA	TRBJ2-1	NA	TGTGCCAGCATCCCGGACAGCGACAATGAGCAGTTCTTC	CASIPDSDNEQFF
TRBV5-1	15	TRBD2	TRBJ2-3	NA	TGCGCCAGCAGCTTTGAGCGGGGGCGGGCAGATACGCAGTATTTT	CASSFERGRADTQYF
TRBV30	14	NA	TRBJ2-7	NA	TGTGCCTGGAGTCCGTGGACCCCATCGGGCGAGCAGTACTTC	CAWSPWTPSGEQYF
TRBV7-3	15	TRBD2	TRBJ2-2	NA	TGTGCCAGCAGCTTCGGACTAGCGGGAACCGGGGAGCTGTTTTTT	CASSFGLAGTGELFF
TRBV18	15	NA	TRBJ2-2	NA	TGTGCCAGCTCACGGACCGTCGAAAACACCGGGGAGCTGTTTTTT	CASSRTVENTGELFF
TRBV19	15	TRBD1	TRBJ2-7	NA	TGTGCCAGTAGCACGTCCGGGACAGTCCCTTACGAGCAGTACTTC	CASSTSGTVPYEQYF
TRBV28	15	NA	TRBJ2-7	once	TGTGCCAGCAGTTTAGAACTGGTCACCCCCTACGAGCAGTACTTC	CASSLELVTPYEQYF
TRBV11-2	14	TRBD1	TRBJ2-3	NA	TGTGCCAGCGACAGGGGAAGGCTCCCAGATACGCAGTATTTT	CASDRGRLPDTQYF
TRBV9	16	NA	TRBJ2-1	NA	TGTGCCAGCAGCCCGACTGAAGGACTCCTTCAAGGGGAGCAGTTCTTC	CASSPTEGLLQGEQFF
TRBV5-1	14	TRBD2	TRBJ2-7	NA	TGCGCCAGCAGCCTTGGTAGCGGGAATTACGAGCAGTACTTC	CASSLGSGNYEQYF
TRBV29-1	14	NA	TRBJ2-7	NA	TGCAGCGTTGAAGGCCTCGGGGCGGGGTACGAGCAGTACTTC	CSVEGLGAGYEQYF
TRBV7-2	14	TRBD1	TRBJ1-6	once	TGTGCCAGCAGCCGGGACAGGGGATATTCACCCCTCCACTTT	CASSRDRGYSPLHF
TRBV28	13	NA	TRBJ2-7	NA	TGTGCCAGCAGTCCTACAGCTTACTACGAGCAGTACTTC	CASSPTAYYEQYF
TRBV7-2	13	NA	TRBJ1-5	NA	TGTGCCAGCAGCACCGGGGTCTACTGGCCCCAGCATTTT	CASSTGVYWPQHF
TRBV5-8	15	NA	TRBJ2-5	NA	TGTGCCAGCAGCCTTCTCAGGACGCAGGGAGAGACCCAGTACTTC	CASSLLRTQGETQYF
TRBV4-3	14	NA	TRBJ2-4	NA	TGCGCCAGCAGCCAAGATAGGGGACCAAACATTCAGTACTTC	CASSQDRGPNIQYF
TRBV5-4	15	NA	TRBJ2-7	NA	TGTGCCAGCAGCGAGGGACACTTTAGCTCCTACGAGCAGTACTTC	CASSEGHFSSYEQYF
TRBV7-6	14	TRBD1	TRBJ1-2	NA	TGTGCCAGCAGCGGACCGGGACAGGGTGGTGGCTACACCTTC	CASSGPGQGGGYTF
TRBV6-6	15	NA	TRBJ2-6	NA	TGTGCCAGCAGTTATTGGGGTTCTGGGGCCAACGTCCTGACTTTC	CASSYWGSGANVLTF
TRBV28	14	TRBD2	TRBJ2-7	NA	TGTGCCAGCAGTCCCGACCGGCTAGCGGGAGGGCCTGGCTTC	CASSPDRLAGGPGF
TRBV5-1	15	TRBD1	TRBJ2-1	NA	TGCGCCAGTTCTATGGCCGGGACAGGGGTTGATGAGCAGTTCTTC	CASSMAGTGVDEQFF
TRBV5-1	14	NA	TRBJ2-5	NA	TGCGCCAGCAGCTTGGGGTCAGGTAGAGAGACCCAGTACTTC	CASSLGSGRETQYF
TRBV7-2	16	NA	TRBJ1-5	NA	TGTGCCAGCACGCGAGAAGTGGCAGGCGGTTATCAGCCCCAGCATTTT	CASTREVAGGYQPQHF
TRBV11-2	19	TRBD2	TRBJ2-1	NA	TGTGCCAGCAGCTTGTCCCGACTAGGCGGGAGGCGGCGCGACAATGAGCAGTTCTTC	CASSLSRLGGRRRDNEQFF
TRBV4-3	15	NA	TRBJ2-5	NA	TGCGCCAGCAGCCCCGGGGGTCCATACCAAGAGACCCAGTACTTC	CASSPGGPYQETQYF